This TCR beta chain was sequenced for a study of CD8 T cells in ankylosing spondylitis (dated by TCRdb to about 2017). Describing the broader study: T cell receptor beta repertoires were profiled in healthy donors and ankylosing spondylitis patients so that disease-linked TCR variants could be found. The full study cohort was made up of about 25 ankylosing spondylitis patients and 95 to 130 healthy donors. Peripheral blood was sampled, and synovial fluid was additionally collected from ankylosing spondylitis patients. Overall study results and their limits: Significant enrichment of the disease-linked clones was reported in matched synovial fluid samples from ankylosing spondylitis patients. A TCR beta motif made up of several highly homologous amino acid variants appeared to be characteristic of blood from ankylosing spondylitis patients. Some of the motif variants had been reported before in the synovial fluid and blood of reactive arthritis patients, a finding that suggests common disease-initiation mechanisms. In peripheral blood, the disease-linked clones were found at relatively low frequencies and had a CD8+ phenotype.

In this sample, this clonotype turned up many times. The antigen this receptor binds is unknown. Base qualities are missing; no much larger clone stands one base away. The CDR3, cysteine through phenylalanine, is 16 amino acids long. CDR3 DNA is the only sequence kept; it has 48 bases, read in frame from the first base. From a lookup of the germline V gene, CDR1 and CDR2 are SGHRS and YFSETQ. The junction shows trimming of 2 bases on V and 0 bases on J, plus 14 bases between the germline ends. Sequencing relied on an Illumina HiSeq 2500. TCR beta libraries were prepared by quantitative 5'-RACE with molecular barcodes. Concerning the study's data processing: A new computational method based on a probabilistic model of VDJ rearrangement was used to identify disease-linked TCR variants. TCRdb trimmed the raw reads at Q25, called clones with MiXCR and kept productive beta chains. Each CDR3 protein gets just one entry, which takes the most common genes and DNA from the rows behind it. In this record, the V and J calls reflect TCRdb's handling and not the investigators' own analysis. This sample has 350,000 or so distinct CDR3 sequences in its table, and over 12% of those were observed once. Around 0.99% of the sample is taken by the ten largest.

Recombination connected TRBV5-1 to TRBJ1-1; TRBD1 is a weak D gene call, 5 bases matching. The origin of this receptor is a male donor with ankylosing spondylitis or in good health (not recorded which). Sequences were obtained from blood, either unsorted or a sorted T cell fraction (not recorded which). CDR3 protein: CASSFDSPAMNTEAFF. Read as DNA, the sequence is TGCGCCAGCAGCTTTGACAGCCCGGCCATGAACACTGAAGCTTTCTTT.